This TCR beta chain was captured in a study of early T cells in non-severe SARS-CoV-2 infection. Study context: Sequencing targeted bulk RNA from unsorted whole blood, leaving chains unpaired. Study conclusions and caveats: VDJdb matching, biased toward anti-spike CD8 responses, missed private and CD4 specificities.

The protocol attached unique molecular identifiers to individual cDNA molecules. TCRdb re-analysed the 5' RACE reads in MiXCR, keeping a single row per CDR3 protein. The sample lists more than 60,000 distinct CDR3 sequences; around 13% were seen once. There are 15 residues in the CDR3. With 0 bases clipped from V and 7 bases from J, the junction kept 8 bases outside the gene matches. CDR1 is SGHRS, CDR2 YFSETQ, per germline. This clonotype occurred many times. Its antigen is as yet unknown. The sample consisted of whole blood. V gene TRBV5-1 combines with J gene TRBJ2-7, with TRBD1 identical over 9 bases. The receptor's source is an adult who was a healthcare worker with PCR-confirmed SARS-CoV-2 infection or an uninfected control (not recorded which). The CDR3 protein is CASSLDGTGQSEQYF. The CDR3 DNA reads as TGCGCCAGCAGCTTGGACGGGACAGGGCAAAGTGAGCAGTACTTC.